Each of the 16 T cell receptor beta chains below was sequenced from the same sample in a study of blood T cell repertoires in COVID-19 (dated by TCRdb to the early 2020s). Library construction relied on the immunoSEQ multiplex PCR assay. In TCRdb, the immuneACCESS table is reduced to in-frame sequences with V and J assigned. These tables do not hold every clone; where another copy was compared, an unresolved V gene accounts for under half, and the others remain unexplained. This sample comprises about 100,000 clones, over 80% of them detected only once. The ten largest clones capture 17% of the sample. The sequencing sample was made of peripheral blood. These receptors were taken from a man aged 50-60 years with acute or convalescent COVID-19.

This clone was observed a single time. The chain uses TRBV18 and TRBJ1-2; no reliable D call. This CDR3 contains 14 residues. The V gene lost 0 bases and the J gene lost 4 bases, with 9 bases spanning the gap. Per germline, CDR1 KGHSH and CDR2 LQKENI. CDR3 nucleotide sequence: TGTGCCAGCTCACCACCGGTCCTGAGCTATGGCTACACCTTC. Its translation is CASSPPVLSYGYTF.

V and J are TRBV7-3 and TRBJ2-2, with 7 bases lining up with TRBD1. The CDR3 runs to 15 residues. Germline V gene sequence: CDR1 SGHTA, CDR2 FQGTGA. Trimming at V came to 5 bases and at J to 2 bases, leaving 5 bases not matched to a gene. CDR3 residues: CASSRDRTNTGELFF. DNA of the CDR3: TGTGCCAGCAGCCGGGACAGAACCAACACCGGGGAGCTGTTTTTT.

The rearrangement joins TRBV21-1 to TRBJ1-5; the DNA was not compared with TRBD1, the D call given in the table. TRBV21-1 corresponds to a pseudogene. This CDR3 is built from 13 residues. CDR3 protein: CASTGQGHQPQHF. Written as DNA, the CDR3 is TGTGCCAGCACCGGACAGGGTCATCAGCCCCAGCATTTT.

The V and J genes are TRBV7-8 and TRBJ1-6; D is unclear. Germline V CDR1 and CDR2: SGHVS, FQNEAQ. V was trimmed by 4 bases and J by 9 bases, leaving 19 bases between them. The CDR3 runs 16 residues. CDR3 sequence (DNA): TGTGCCAGCAGCTCACAAGGGAGCTCGTTAGGTTCACCCCTCCACTTT. Its translation is CASSSQGSSLGSPLHF.

The chain uses TRBV27 and TRBJ1-2; possible D gene TRBD1, 6 bases. Germline CDR1 is MNHEY and CDR2 is SMNVEV (reference sequence). The V and J ends lost 2 bases and 2 bases respectively, with 12 bases between them. This CDR3 has 15 residues. The CDR3 sequence is CASSLQVGTNYGYTF. DNA for the CDR3: TGTGCCAGCAGTTTACAAGTCGGGACAAACTATGGCTACACCTTC.

The V call is TRBV5-1, the J call TRBJ2-1; 8 bases are a match to TRBD1. CDR3 length: 14 amino acids. Germline lookup yields CDR1 SGHRS and CDR2 YFSETQ. Trimming took 4 bases from V and 7 from J; bases not matched to a gene: 7. The CDR3 coding sequence is TGCGCCAGCAGCCCGAGGACAGGGAGGAATGAGCAGTTCTTC. Translated: CASSPRTGRNEQFF.

V gene TRBV9 combines with J gene TRBJ2-3; D remains unclear. The ends were cut back, 3 bases at V and 5 bases at J, with 19 bases in the middle. CDR3 length equals 16 residues. Germline V gives CDR1 SGDLS, CDR2 YYNGEE. CDR3 amino acids: CASSALLWSSGDTQYF. Written as DNA, the CDR3 is TGTGCCAGCAGCGCACTACTATGGTCGAGTGGAGATACGCAGTATTTT.

This clone has a single count. The chain links TRBV5-1 to TRBJ2-1; D may be TRBD1 (6 bases). V lost 2 bases to trimming and J lost 2 bases, with 11 bases between them. The CDR3 consists of 15 residues. Germline CDR1 and CDR2: SGHRS and YFSETQ. The CDR3 region is CASSFMTGPYNEQFF. The CDR3 DNA reads as TGCGCCAGCAGCTTCATGACAGGACCCTACAATGAGCAGTTCTTC.

The chain joins TRBV5-1 to TRBJ1-4, with 9 bases identical to TRBD1. Germline CDR1 and CDR2: SGHRS and YFSETQ. The CDR3 consists of 16 residues. The J segment lost 5 bases and the V segment lost 4 bases, leaving 9 bases of the junction unmatched. CDR3 coding DNA: TGCGCCAGCAGCGGGACCGGGACAGGGCCGAATGAAAAACTGTTTTTT. It codes for CASSGTGTGPNEKLFF.

The chain uses TRBV19 and TRBJ2-1, with TRBD2 matching 9 bases. J was trimmed by 2 bases and V by 4 bases; bases with no gene match: 3. Germline V gene sequence: CDR1 LNHDA, CDR2 SQIVND (reference sequence). This CDR3 is 15 amino acids long. Written as DNA, the CDR3 is TGTGCCAGTAGTAGACTAGCGGAAACCTACAATGAGCAGTTCTTC. Residues: CASSRLAETYNEQFF.

The rearrangement joins TRBV6-5 to TRBJ1-1; no firm D call. This CDR3 comprises 14 residues. Germline V gene data show CDR1 as MNHEY and CDR2 as SVGAGI. The ends were cut back, 7 bases at V and 5 bases at J, with 17 bases in the middle. In DNA form, the CDR3 reads TGTGCCAGCAAATTTCGTGGCGGATTGACTGAAGCTTTCTTT. Its translation is CASKFRGGLTEAFF.

The chain links TRBV4-1 to TRBJ2-7; TRBD1 agrees at 9 bases. Germline CDR1 reads MGHRA; CDR2 reads YSYEKL. CDR3 length: 20 residues. The J segment lost 1 base and the V segment lost 3 bases, leaving 19 bases of the junction unmatched. The CDR3 spells CASSQDPSRGRDRVSYEQYF. CDR3 DNA: TGCGCCAGCAGCCAGGACCCTTCCCGGGGCCGGGACAGGGTATCCTACGAGCAGTACTTC.

The chain carries TRBV10-3 and TRBJ2-7; possible D gene TRBD2, 6 bases. CDR1 is ENHRY and CDR2 is SYGVKD in the germline V gene. Trimming took off 3 bases at V and 3 bases at J, with 9 bases between the two ends. This CDR3 comprises 13 residues. The CDR3 is CAISESGVYEQYF. The CDR3 DNA reads as TGTGCCATCAGTGAATCGGGGGTCTACGAGCAGTACTTC.

This clone was seen once. This chain uses TRBV9 with TRBJ2-1; the match to TRBD2 covers 7 bases. Germline CDR1 is SGDLS and CDR2 is YYNGEE. The CDR3 loop spans 16 amino acids. Trimming at V came to 0 bases and at J to 2 bases, leaving 5 bases not matched to a gene. This CDR3 reads CASSVVASGTYNEQFF. The CDR3 bases are TGTGCCAGCAGCGTAGTGGCTAGCGGAACCTACAATGAGCAGTTCTTC.

The chain has TRBV9 and TRBJ2-2, with D possibly being TRBD1 (7 bases). The V gene's germline CDR1 is SGDLS and CDR2 YYNGEE. Trimming left V 4 bases short and J 4 bases short, with 14 bases between. The CDR3 spans 15 residues. The CDR3 here is CASSPGGIATGELFF. The CDR3 region has the DNA TGTGCCAGCAGCCCAGGGGGGATTGCCACCGGGGAGCTGTTTTTT. Combining the CDR3 with reference TRBV9 and TRBJ2-2 gives the whole variable domain DSGVTQTPKHLITATGQRVTLRCSPRSGDLSVYWYQQSLDQGLQFLIQYYNGEERAKGNILERFSAQQFPDLHSELNLSSLELGDSALYFCASSPGGIATGELFFGEGSRLTVL.

The chain uses TRBV7-2 and TRBJ2-7, with 7 bases matching TRBD1. The length of the CDR3 is 15 residues. CDR1 is SGHTA, CDR2 FQGNSA, per germline. J lost 3 bases, V lost 2 bases, and 7 bases had no gene match. The CDR3 region has the DNA TGTGCCAGCAGCTTATCCGGGACAGTAGACTACGAGCAGTACTTC. Translated, it gives CASSLSGTVDYEQYF.